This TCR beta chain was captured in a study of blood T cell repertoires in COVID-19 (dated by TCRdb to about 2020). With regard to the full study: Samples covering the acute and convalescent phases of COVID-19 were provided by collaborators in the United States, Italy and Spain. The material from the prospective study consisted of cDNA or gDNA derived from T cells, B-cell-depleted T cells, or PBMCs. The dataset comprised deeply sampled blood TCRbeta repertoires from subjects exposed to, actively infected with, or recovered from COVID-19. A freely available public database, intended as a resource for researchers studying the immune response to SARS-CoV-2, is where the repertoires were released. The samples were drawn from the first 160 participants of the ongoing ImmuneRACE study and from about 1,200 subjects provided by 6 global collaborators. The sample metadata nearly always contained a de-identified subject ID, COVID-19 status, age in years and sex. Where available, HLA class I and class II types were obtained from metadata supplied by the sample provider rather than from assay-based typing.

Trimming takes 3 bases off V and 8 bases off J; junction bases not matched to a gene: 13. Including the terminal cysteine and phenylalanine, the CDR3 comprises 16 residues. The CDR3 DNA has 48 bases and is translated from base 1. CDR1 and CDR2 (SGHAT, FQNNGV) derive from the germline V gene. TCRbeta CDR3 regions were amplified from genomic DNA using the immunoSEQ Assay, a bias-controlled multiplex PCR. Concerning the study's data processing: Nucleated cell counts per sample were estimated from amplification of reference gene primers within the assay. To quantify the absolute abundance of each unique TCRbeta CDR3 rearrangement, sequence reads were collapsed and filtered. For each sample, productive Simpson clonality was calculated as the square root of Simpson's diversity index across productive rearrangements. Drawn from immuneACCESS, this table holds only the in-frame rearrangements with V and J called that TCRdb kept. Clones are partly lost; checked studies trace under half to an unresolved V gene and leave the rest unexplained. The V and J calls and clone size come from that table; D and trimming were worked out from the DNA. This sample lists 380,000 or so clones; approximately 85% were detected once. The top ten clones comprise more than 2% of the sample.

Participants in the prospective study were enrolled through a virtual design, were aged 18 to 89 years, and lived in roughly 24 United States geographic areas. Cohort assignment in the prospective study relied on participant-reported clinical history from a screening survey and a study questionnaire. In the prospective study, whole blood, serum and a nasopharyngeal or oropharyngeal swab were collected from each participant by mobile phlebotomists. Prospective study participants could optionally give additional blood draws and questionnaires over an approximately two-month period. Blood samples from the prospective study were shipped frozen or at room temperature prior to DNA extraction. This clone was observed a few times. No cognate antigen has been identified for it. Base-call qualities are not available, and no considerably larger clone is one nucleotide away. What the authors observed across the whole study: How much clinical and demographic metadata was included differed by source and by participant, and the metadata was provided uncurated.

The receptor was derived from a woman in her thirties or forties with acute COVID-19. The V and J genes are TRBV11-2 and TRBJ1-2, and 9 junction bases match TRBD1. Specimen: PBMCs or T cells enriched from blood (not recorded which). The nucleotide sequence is TGTGCCAGCAGCTTCCAAGCTGGGGACAGGGCGAGAGGCTACACCTTC. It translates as CASSFQAGDRARGYTF.